Listed here are 28 T cell receptor beta chains from one sample, sequenced in a study of control samples from healthy donors and cancer patients. Assay: immunoSEQ multiplex PCR; the TCRdb copy retains only in-frame clones and omits some. The sample lists roughly 80,000 clones; under 90% were seen once. The source material was blood. The receptors were sampled from a man aged 50-60 years in good health.

The chain carries TRBV7-8 and TRBJ1-2; no firm D call. Germline V gene data show CDR1 as SGHVS and CDR2 as FQNEAQ. V lost 1 base and J lost 8, with 8 bases in between. The length of the CDR3 is 12 residues. The CDR3 loop is CASSLEELGYTF. In DNA, the CDR3 is TGTGCCAGCAGCTTAGAAGAGTTGGGCTACACCTTC.

This chain links TRBV30 with TRBJ1-5; possibly TRBD1 for D (6 bases). The CDR3 consists of 14 residues. Trimming took off 2 bases at V and 8 bases at J, with 16 bases between the two ends. CDR1 and CDR2 (germline): GTSNPN, SVGIG (reference sequence). The CDR3 region is CAWSIIGGTKPQHF. The CDR3 DNA is TGTGCCTGGAGTATAATAGGGGGGACGAAGCCCCAGCATTTT.

This clone was counted between two and nine times. CDR3 amino acids: CSVAEGSGYTF. As DNA, the CDR3 is TGCAGCGTTGCGGAGGGGAGTGGCTACACCTTC. This rearrangement joins TRBV29-1 to TRBJ1-2, with a weak D call TRBD1 (5 bases). Germline V gene data show CDR1 as SQVTM and CDR2 as ANQGSEA. This CDR3 contains 11 residues. Trimming shortened V by 4 bases and J by 7 bases, and 10 bases separated the two germline ends.

The chain recombines TRBV4-1 with TRBJ2-2; D is perhaps TRBD1 (6 bases). CDR1 MGHRA and CDR2 YSYEKL come from the germline V gene. The CDR3 length is 15 residues. Trimming pared 4 bases from V and 1 base from J, leaving 10 bases between. Written as DNA, the CDR3 is TGCGCCAGCAGCCCCCGGGACAAGAACACCGGGGAGCTGTTTTTT. It encodes CASSPRDKNTGELFF.

This chain connects TRBV11-3 to TRBJ2-2; the match to TRBD2 covers 8 bases. The CDR3 is 15 residues long. From germline, CDR1 is SGHNT and CDR2 YENEEA. The ends lost 5 bases at V and 4 bases at J; junction bases unmatched: 6. This CDR3 reads CASSRLAGGTGELFF. The CDR3 bases are TGTGCCAGCAGCCGACTGGCGGGGGGCACCGGGGAGCTGTTTTTT.

The rearrangement links TRBV28 to TRBJ1-1; tentative D call: TRBD1 (5 bases). The germline CDR1 and CDR2 sequences are MDHEN and SYDVKM. V lost 9 bases, J lost 0 bases, and 11 bases lay in between. This CDR3 region has 13 residues. The CDR3 loop is CASTGQMNTEAFF. The CDR3 nucleotides are TGTGCCAGTACGGGGCAGATGAACACTGAAGCTTTCTTT. Full variable domain (remainder filled in from reference TRBV28 and TRBJ1-1): DVKVTQSSRYLVKRTGEKVFLECVQDMDHENMFWYRQDPGLGLRLIYFSYDVKMKEKGDIPEGYSVSREKKERFSLILESASTNQTSMYLCASTGQMNTEAFFGQGTRLTVV.

The rearrangement uses TRBV6-2 or TRBV6-3 and TRBJ1-1; 7 bases fit TRBD1. V lost 2 bases to trimming and J lost 3 bases; unmatched junction nucleotides: 3. Germline assignment: CDR1 MNHEY and CDR2 SVGEGT. The CDR3 runs 14 residues. The CDR3 DNA sequence: TGTGCCAGCAGTTACGACAGGGCCCACACTGAAGCTTTCTTT. As protein: CASSYDRAHTEAFF.

This clone was found a few times. The J gene is TRBJ2-7, the V gene TRBV19; tentatively, D is TRBD1 or TRBD2 (5 bases each). The CDR3 consists of 13 residues. Germline CDR1 is LNHDA and CDR2 is SQIVND (reference sequence). V shed 3 bases and J shed 3 bases, with 9 bases lying between them. The CDR3 sequence: CASSIRDGYEQYF. The CDR3 region has the DNA TGTGCCAGTAGTATCCGGGACGGCTACGAGCAGTACTTC.

The chain links TRBV6-6 to TRBJ1-5; D might be TRBD1 (5 bases). This CDR3 is built from 14 residues. From germline, CDR1 is MNHNY and CDR2 SVGAGI (reference sequence). Trimming left V 4 bases short and J 3 bases short, with 10 bases between. CDR3 nucleotides: TGTGCCAGCAGTTTTCTGGGGGTCAATCAGCCCCAGCATTTT. This sequence encodes CASSFLGVNQPQHF.

V usage is TRBV25-1 and J usage is TRBJ2-7; TRBD2 agrees at 8 bases. Trimming removed 3 bases from V and 4 bases from J; junction bases left unmatched: 8. The CDR3 has 15 residues. The germline V gene encodes CDR1 MGHDK and CDR2 SYGVNS. The CDR3 region is CASSESGTSGYEQYF. DNA for the CDR3: TGTGCCAGCAGTGAGAGCGGGACTAGTGGTTACGAGCAGTACTTC.

This clone has a single count. V is TRBV3-1 (or the pseudogene TRBV3-2) and J is TRBJ1-2, with TRBD1 as a possible D gene (5 bases). This CDR3 comprises 15 residues. CDR1 is LGHDT, CDR2 YNNKEL, per germline (reference sequence). Trimming stripped 4 bases from V and 8 bases from J, with 20 bases between. In nucleotides, the CDR3 is TGTGCCAGCAGCCGTCAACAGGCCCAGCTAGAGGGCTACACCTTC. It encodes CASSRQQAQLEGYTF.

This clone has more than one count but fewer than ten. The chain combines TRBV7-9 with TRBJ1-1; D gene unclear. The CDR3 extends over 13 amino acids. The V and J ends lost 4 bases and 0 bases respectively, with 6 bases between them. Germline V gives CDR1 SEHNR, CDR2 FQNEAQ (reference sequence). DNA for the CDR3: TGTGCCAGCAGCTCCTCGGTGAACACTGAAGCTTTCTTT. Amino acid sequence: CASSSSVNTEAFF. Supplemented by reference TRBV7-9 and TRBJ1-1, the full variable domain reads DTGVSQNPRHKITKRGQNVTFRCDPISEHNRLYWYRQTLGQGPEFLTYFQNEAQLEKSRLLSDRFSAERPKGSFSTLEIQRTEQGDSAMYLCASSSSVNTEAFFGQGTRLTVV.

The chain combines TRBV6-5 with TRBJ2-1; perhaps D is TRBD1 or TRBD2 (6 bases each). Deletions cut 4 bases from V and 10 bases from J, with 8 bases between. CDR3 length equals 11 residues. Germline V gene sequence: CDR1 MNHEY, CDR2 SVGAGI. The DNA of the CDR3 is TGTGCCAGCAGTTTGGGGGGCGAGCAGTTCTTC. Translation: CASSLGGEQFF.

The V and J genes are TRBV5-1 and TRBJ2-5, with 8 positions matching TRBD1. Germline CDR1 SGHRS, CDR2 YFSETQ. This CDR3 has 15 amino acids. The V and J ends lost 1 base and 5 bases, in that order; junction bases with no gene match: 7. CDR3 bases: TGCGCCAGCAGCTTGAGGCAGGGGGCTACGGAGACCCAGTACTTC. Protein sequence: CASSLRQGATETQYF.

The chain joins TRBV5-1 to TRBJ1-1; the D gene is possibly TRBD1 (5 bases). V gave up 0 bases and J gave up 1 base, with 16 bases separating them. Germline V gene sequence: CDR1 SGHRS, CDR2 YFSETQ. The length of the CDR3 is 17 residues. As DNA, the CDR3 is TGCGCCAGCAGCTTGGAGCTGGGCGGGGCGAGGAACACTGAAGCTTTCTTT. Translation: CASSLELGGARNTEAFF. The entire variable domain, with the rest obtained from reference TRBV5-1 and TRBJ1-1, is as follows: KAGVTQTPRYLIKTRGQQVTLSCSPISGHRSVSWYQQTPGQGLQFLFEYFSETQRNKGNFPGRFSGRQFSNSRSEMNVSTLELGDSALYLCASSLELGGARNTEAFFGQGTRLTVV.

This clone was seen a single time. The gene calls are TRBV19 and TRBJ2-3; D is unclear. Germline V gene lookup returns CDR1 LNHDA and CDR2 SQIVND (reference sequence). V shed 5 bases and J shed 0 bases, with 15 bases lying between them. The CDR3 contains 16 residues. The CDR3 protein is CASSPRPGVSTDTQYF. Written as DNA, the CDR3 is TGTGCCAGTAGTCCACGGCCTGGAGTTAGCACAGATACGCAGTATTTT.

This chain uses TRBV6-5 with TRBJ2-2, with TRBD2 as a possible D gene (7 bases). The germline CDR1 and CDR2 sequences are MNHEY and SVGAGI. Trimming cost V 7 bases and J 6 bases, with 18 bases left between them. The CDR3 contains 15 residues. The CDR3 sequence is CASIGGAGRSGELFF. CDR3 nucleotides: TGTGCCAGCATTGGGGGGGCAGGGAGGTCCGGGGAGCTGTTTTTT.

This chain links TRBV19 with TRBJ1-5; TRBD1 might be the D (5 bases). The CDR3 is made up of 14 amino acids. Per the germline V gene, CDR1 is LNHDA and CDR2 is SQIVND (reference sequence). Trimming took 9 bases from V and 4 from J, leaving 16 bases between them. The CDR3 DNA is TGTGCCAGCACCAAGCAGGGAGGGAATCAGCCCCAGCATTTT. This translates into CASTKQGGNQPQHF.

V is TRBV29-1 and J is TRBJ2-1; 7 bases map to TRBD1. The CDR3 runs 15 residues. CDR1 is SQVTM, CDR2 ANQGSEA, per germline. V shed 1 base and J 7 bases; nucleotides not matched to a gene: 10. CDR3 DNA: TGCAGCGTTGAAGCTGGCAGGGGGTTCTATAATGAGCAGTTCTTC. Translated: CSVEAGRGFYNEQFF.

The chain has TRBV7-2 and TRBJ1-1; no clear D gene. CDR1 is SGHTA and CDR2 is FQGNSA in the germline V gene. The V end was cut by 6 bases, the J end by 4 bases, with 15 bases between. The CDR3 covers 14 residues. The CDR3 region is CASSTNRGLTEAFF. The DNA for the CDR3 is TGTGCCAGCAGTACCAACCGGGGTCTCACTGAAGCTTTCTTT.

The genes are TRBV11-3 and TRBJ2-2, with a weak D call TRBD2 (5 bases). Germline V gives CDR1 SGHNT, CDR2 YENEEA. Trimming took off 0 bases at V and 3 bases at J, with 17 bases between the two ends. The CDR3 length is 18 residues. CDR3 region: CASSLEMERERDTGELFF. The CDR3 DNA reads as TGTGCCAGCAGCTTAGAAATGGAGAGGGAGAGGGACACCGGGGAGCTGTTTTTT.

This CDR3 reads CAWTWTGYTEAFF. DNA of the CDR3: TGTGCCTGGACATGGACAGGGTACACTGAAGCTTTCTTT. The chain is built from TRBV30 and TRBJ1-1, with 8 bases lining up with TRBD1. J lost 3 bases, V lost 4 bases, and 4 bases had no gene match. This CDR3 comprises 13 residues. In germline, CDR1 is GTSNPN, CDR2 SVGIG (reference sequence).

J is TRBJ2-7 and V is TRBV29-1; TRBD1 matches 8 bases. The germline gives CDR1 SQVTM, CDR2 ANQGSEA. The V segment lost 5 bases and the J segment 3 bases; nucleotides outside the gene matches: 3. The CDR3 is 12 amino acids. The DNA for the CDR3 is TGCAGCGTTACCGGGACAGGCTACGAGCAGTACTTC. Its protein product is CSVTGTGYEQYF.

The V gene is TRBV13, the J gene TRBJ2-1; 14 bases map to TRBD2. CDR3 length equals 15 residues. The J segment lost 8 bases and the V segment lost 5 bases, leaving 5 bases of the junction unmatched. Germline V gene lookup returns CDR1 PRHDT and CDR2 FYEKMQ (reference sequence). The CDR3 nucleotides read TGTGCCAGCAGCCGGGGACTAGCGGGGGTAGATGAGCAGTTCTTC. Translating it yields CASSRGLAGVDEQFF. The variable domain in full, completed from reference TRBV13 and TRBJ2-1, reads AAGVIQSPRHLIKEKRETATLKCYPIPRHDTVYWYQQGPGQDPQFLISFYEKMQSDKGSIPDRFSAQQFSDYHSELNMSSLELGDSALYFCASSRGLAGVDEQFFGPGTRLTVL.

This clone has just one count. At one end the junction does not follow the germline gene, possibly because of a read error. The chain combines TRBV28 with TRBJ1-1; 7 positions agree with TRBD1. This CDR3 spans 13 amino acids. The germline gives CDR1 MDHEN, CDR2 SYDVKM. Here the CDR3 reads CATRGQWNAEAFF. The CDR3 DNA reads as TGTGCCACCAGGGGACAGTGGAACGCTGAAGCTTTCTTT.

V gene TRBV7-2 combines with J gene TRBJ2-1, with 9 bases matching TRBD2. Germline lookup yields CDR1 SGHTA and CDR2 FQGNSA. There are 17 residues in the CDR3. V was clipped by 5 bases and J by 0 bases; unmatched bases: 8. The CDR3 region has the DNA TGTGCCAGCAGCAAATTAGCGGGGGTCAGCTCCTACAATGAGCAGTTCTTC. Translation: CASSKLAGVSSYNEQFF.

This sequence joins TRBV25-1 and TRBJ2-7; perhaps TRBD1 as D (6 bases). The V gene's germline CDR1 is MGHDK and CDR2 SYGVNS. V was pared by 5 bases and J by 0 bases, with 8 bases between. CDR3 length: 13 residues. The CDR3 region has the DNA TGTGCCAGCAGTCTGGACAGCTCCTACGAGCAGTACTTC. Protein sequence: CASSLDSSYEQYF.

This chain joins TRBV18 and TRBJ1-2; 10 positions agree with TRBD1. The V gene's germline CDR1 is KGHSH and CDR2 LQKENI. V was pared by 2 bases and J by 8 bases, with 2 bases of the junction left unmatched. This CDR3 comprises 13 residues. Written as DNA, the CDR3 is TGTGCCAGCTCACCAGGACAGGGGGAGGGCTACACCTTC. It translates to CASSPGQGEGYTF.